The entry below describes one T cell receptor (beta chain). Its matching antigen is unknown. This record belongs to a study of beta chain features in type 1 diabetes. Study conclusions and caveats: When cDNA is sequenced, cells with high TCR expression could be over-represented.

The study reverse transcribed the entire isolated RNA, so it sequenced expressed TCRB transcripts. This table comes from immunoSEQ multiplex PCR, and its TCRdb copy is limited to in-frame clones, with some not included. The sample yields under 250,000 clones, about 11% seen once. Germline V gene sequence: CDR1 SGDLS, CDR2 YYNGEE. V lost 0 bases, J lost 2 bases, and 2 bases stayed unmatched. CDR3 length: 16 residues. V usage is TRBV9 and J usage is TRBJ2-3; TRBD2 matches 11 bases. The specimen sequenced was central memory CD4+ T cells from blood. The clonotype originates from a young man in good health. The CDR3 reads CASSVGLAGFTDTQYF. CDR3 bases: TGTGCCAGCAGCGTAGGACTAGCGGGATTCACAGATACGCAGTATTTT.